Below are 20 T cell receptor beta chains sequenced from a single sample in a study of vaccination and CD4 T cells after COVID-19 (dated by TCRdb to between 2021 and 2023). Library preparation was by PCR. These reads were obtained on an Illumina iSeq 100. TCRdb applied fastp at Q25 and MiXCR to the public reads, then kept only in-frame beta chains. Under each unique CDR3 protein, matching rows form one entry showing the most common genes and DNA. The sample data list about 21,000 distinct CDR3 sequences, and 50% to 75% of these were observed just once. 1% to 1.3% of the sample goes to the ten largest clones. Sequencing used CD4+ T cells from blood, obtained after SARS-CoV-2 vaccination. These receptor sequences come from a human donor who had recovered from COVID-19.

The chain links TRBV7-3 to TRBJ2-7; tentatively, D is TRBD1 or TRBD2 (7 bases each). CDR3 size: 18 residues. In germline, CDR1 is SGHTA, CDR2 FQGTGA. Trimming stripped 5 bases from V and 2 bases from J, with 25 bases between. CDR3 protein: CASSPDLRGGDSPYEQYF. DNA of the CDR3: TGTGCCAGCAGCCCAGACCTTCGTGGGGGGGACAGCCCCTACGAGCAGTACTTC.

The chain has TRBV6-5 and TRBJ1-5; TRBD1 matches 7 bases. Germline V gene sequence: CDR1 MNHEY, CDR2 SVGAGI. The CDR3 runs 14 residues. Losses at the gene ends were 2 bases for V and 6 bases for J; bases not matched to a gene: 4. The CDR3 protein is CASSYRGGGQPQHF. As DNA, the CDR3 is TGTGCCAGCAGTTACAGAGGGGGCGGTCAGCCCCAGCATTTT.

The V call is TRBV6-5, the J call TRBJ1-1; D remains unclear. Germline CDR1 MNHEY, CDR2 SVGAGI. Trimming removed 5 bases at V and 2 bases at J, with 18 bases between. CDR3 length: 16 residues. CDR3 sequence: CASSTRFRPGNTEAFF. Here the CDR3 DNA reads TGTGCCAGCAGTACTCGGTTTCGGCCCGGCAACACTGAAGCTTTCTTT.

This clonotype is a singleton in its sample. This rearrangement joins TRBV19 to TRBJ1-6; TRBD1 might be the D (6 bases). This CDR3 has 15 amino acids. Germline V CDR1 and CDR2: LNHDA, SQIVND (reference sequence). V gave up 6 bases and J gave up 7 bases, with 16 bases separating them. The CDR3: CASRFTGQRNSPLHF. The CDR3 bases are TGTGCCAGTAGATTCACAGGACAGCGGAATTCACCCCTCCACTTT.

The chain employs TRBV7-3 and TRBJ2-1, with 14 nucleotides matching TRBD2. The CDR3 length is 20 residues. Trimming removed 5 bases from V and 3 bases from J; junction bases left unmatched: 15. CDR1 and CDR2 from the germline V gene are SGHTA and FQGTGA. As DNA, the CDR3 is TGTGCCAGCAGCGCAAATACGGGACTAGCGGGAGTTCCGTTCTACAATGAGCAGTTCTTC. Translated: CASSANTGLAGVPFYNEQFF.

The rearrangement links TRBV4-2 to TRBJ1-5; D uncertain. This CDR3 has 15 amino acids. V was pared by 0 bases and J by 4 bases, with 10 bases between. The germline gives CDR1 LGHNA, CDR2 YNFKEQ. The chain's CDR3 is CASSQDARPNQPQHF. DNA of the CDR3: TGTGCCAGCAGCCAAGATGCCCGGCCTAATCAGCCCCAGCATTTT.

The chain has TRBV12-3 or TRBV12-4 and TRBJ1-3, with D perhaps matching TRBD1 (6 bases). Trimming took off 7 bases at V and 0 bases at J, with 7 bases between the two ends. The CDR3 totals 13 residues. This CDR3 is CASTRGSGNTIYF. The CDR3 DNA reads as TGTGCCAGCACCAGGGGCTCTGGAAACACCATATATTTT.

This clonotype has just a few counts. The V and J genes are TRBV18 and TRBJ2-3; no firm D call. CDR1 KGHSH and CDR2 LQKENI come from the germline V gene. The CDR3 consists of 15 residues. The ends were cut back, 6 bases at V and 0 bases at J, with 13 bases in the middle. This chain's CDR3 is CASSAEGGSTDTQYF. The CDR3 bases are TGTGCCAGCTCCGCGGAAGGTGGGAGCACAGATACGCAGTATTTT.

The chain has TRBV11-2 and TRBJ2-2; unclear D gene. Trimming removed 2 bases from V and 4 bases from J, with 2 bases in between. Germline CDR1 SGHAT, CDR2 FQNNGV. This CDR3 is 12 amino acids long. CDR3 amino acids: CASSLITGELFF. Written as DNA, the CDR3 is TGTGCCAGCAGCTTAATCACCGGGGAGCTGTTTTTT.

This clonotype came up once. The rearrangement links TRBV7-2 to TRBJ2-1; D is perhaps TRBD2 (5 bases). V was clipped by 5 bases and J by 8 bases, with 19 bases between them. The germline gives CDR1 SGHTA, CDR2 FQGNSA. The CDR3 is made up of 15 amino acids. DNA of the CDR3: TGTGCCAGCAGCCCAGGTCCCGGGATCCCTCATGAGCAGTTCTTC. This gives the protein CASSPGPGIPHEQFF.

The CDR3 loop reads CASSLRGPGDYGYTF. CDR3 coding DNA: TGCGCCAGCAGCTTGAGGGGACCGGGAGACTATGGCTACACCTTC. The genes are TRBV5-1 and TRBJ1-2; D may be TRBD1 (5 bases). Germline-derived CDR1 and CDR2 are SGHRS and YFSETQ. V gave up 1 base and J gave up 3 bases, with 13 bases separating them. The CDR3 is made up of 15 amino acids. The full variable domain, its missing parts supplied by reference TRBV5-1 and TRBJ1-2, is KAGVTQTPRYLIKTRGQQVTLSCSPISGHRSVSWYQQTPGQGLQFLFEYFSETQRNKGNFPGRFSGRQFSNSRSEMNVSTLELGDSALYLCASSLRGPGDYGYTFGSGTRLTVV.

This chain connects TRBV27 to TRBJ2-1; 8 positions match TRBD1. The CDR3 has 14 amino acids. CDR1 MNHEY and CDR2 SMNVEV come from the germline V gene (reference sequence). V trimming: 6 bases; J trimming: 4 bases; junction bases outside the gene matches: 5. The CDR3 reads CASSRDRRYNEQFF. The CDR3, as DNA: TGTGCCAGCAGCCGGGACAGGAGATACAATGAGCAGTTCTTC.

This CDR3 reads CASNNIPGQGNTGELFF. The CDR3 region has the DNA TGCGCCAGCAACAACATACCGGGACAGGGTAACACCGGGGAGCTGTTTTTT. The chain uses TRBV4-3 and TRBJ2-2, with TRBD1 identical over 9 bases. The CDR3 has 17 amino acids. Looked up from germline, CDR1 is LGHNA and CDR2 is YSLEER. V shed 7 bases, J shed 2 bases, and the junction held 11 bases outside the gene matches.

The chain joins TRBV20-1 to TRBJ2-2; possibly TRBD1 for D (5 bases). This CDR3 contains 14 residues. V was clipped by 6 bases and J by 0 bases, with 11 bases between them. Germline CDR1 and CDR2: DFQATT and SNEGSKA (reference sequence). The CDR3 protein is CSARAHPNTGELFF. In DNA, the CDR3 is TGCAGTGCCAGGGCTCACCCGAACACCGGGGAGCTGTTTTTT.

The rearrangement uses TRBV7-2 and TRBJ2-5; D may be TRBD2 (5 bases). The V end lost 1 base, the J end lost 5 bases, and 11 bases lay between the germline ends. The CDR3 is 14 amino acids. CDR1 is SGHTA and CDR2 is FQGNSA in the germline V gene. CDR3 residues: CASSLVGLAETQYF. CDR3 bases: TGTGCCAGCAGCTTAGTAGGTTTAGCGGAGACCCAGTACTTC.

The chain employs TRBV12-3 or TRBV12-4 and TRBJ2-5; TRBD2 aligns across 8 bases. There are 17 residues in the CDR3. V shed 1 base and J 4 bases; nucleotides not matched to a gene: 11. DNA for the CDR3: TGTGCCAGCAGTTTAGGGAGCGGGAGTTCGCTCATAGAGACCCAGTACTTC. Translating gives CASSLGSGSSLIETQYF.

This chain joins TRBV7-9 and TRBJ1-2; TRBD1 might be the D (5 bases). The CDR3 spans 12 residues. The ends were cut back, 8 bases at V and 5 bases at J, with 12 bases in the middle. Looked up from germline, CDR1 is SEHNR and CDR2 is FQNEAQ (reference sequence). CDR3 residues: CASSGGTYGYTF. CDR3 sequence (DNA): TGTGCCAGCTCCGGCGGGACGTATGGCTACACCTTC.

The chain combines TRBV7-3 with TRBJ1-1; D not resolved. V gave up 2 bases and J gave up 5 bases, with 12 bases separating them. The germline gives CDR1 SGHTA, CDR2 FQGTGA. This CDR3 is 14 amino acids long. CDR3 amino acids: CASSLSAASTEAFF. The DNA for the CDR3 is TGTGCCAGCAGCTTATCAGCTGCGTCTACTGAAGCTTTCTTT.

This clonotype came up a few times. This sequence joins TRBV11-2 and TRBJ2-5, with 9 bases matching TRBD1. Unmatched junction bases numbered 8, after V lost 4 bases and J lost 5 bases. The CDR3 extends over 15 amino acids. Germline CDR1 is SGHAT and CDR2 is FQNNGV. This CDR3 reads CASSYPDRGGETQYF. DNA of the CDR3: TGTGCCAGCAGCTACCCGGACAGGGGAGGGGAGACCCAGTACTTC.

The V call is TRBV7-8, the J call TRBJ2-2; D gene uncertain. The CDR3 runs to 14 residues. CDR1 and CDR2 from the germline V gene are SGHVS and FQNEAQ. The germline V and J ends were trimmed by 0 bases and 8 bases, with 10 bases remaining between them. The DNA of the CDR3 is TGTGCCAGCAGCTTAGCCTGGCTTCCTGGGGAGCTGTTTTTT. The encoded protein is CASSLAWLPGELFF.